These 9 T cell receptor beta chains share one sample of origin, sequenced in a study of blood T cell repertoires in COVID-19. Repertoires were generated with immunoSEQ multiplex PCR, while TCRdb's copy carries only in-frame clones and drops some. The top ten clones hold less than 2.5% of a sample with around 150,000 clones, roughly 80% of them seen once. The sequenced material came from peripheral blood. Receptors were obtained from a man in his sixties or seventies with acute or convalescent COVID-19.

The rearrangement uses TRBV5-1 and TRBJ1-1; TRBD1 matches 7 bases. This CDR3 has 13 residues. Trimming took 8 bases from V and 4 from J; bases not matched to a gene: 8. Germline V gives CDR1 SGHRS, CDR2 YFSETQ. CDR3 nucleotide sequence: TGCGCCAGTGGACAGGAGACTTTCACTGAAGCTTTCTTT. It specifies CASGQETFTEAFF.

The CDR3 region has the DNA TGTGCCAGCACCCTGGGACTAGCGGGAGGGGGGCAAGAGACCCAGTACTTC. Its protein is CASTLGLAGGGQETQYF. The chain couples TRBV2 to TRBJ2-5, with 16 positions matching TRBD2. CDR1 and CDR2 (germline): SNHLY, FYNNEI. There are 17 residues in the CDR3. V gave up 7 bases and J gave up 2 bases; unmatched junction bases: 7.

The chain couples TRBV18 to TRBJ2-3; no firm D call. The V end lost 0 bases, the J end lost 6 bases, and 10 bases lay between the germline ends. Per germline, CDR1 KGHSH and CDR2 LQKENI. The CDR3 runs 14 residues. CDR3 loop: CASSPPDPRDTQYF. The CDR3 DNA is TGTGCCAGCTCACCACCAGACCCGCGGGATACGCAGTATTTT.

This rearrangement joins TRBV5-5 to TRBJ2-1; tentative D call: TRBD2 (6 bases). The germline V gene has CDR1 SGHKS and CDR2 YYEKEE (reference sequence). Between the trimmed V and J ends, which lost 5 bases and 4 bases, there was a span of 10 bases. This CDR3 region has 13 residues. The CDR3 nucleotides are TGTGCCAGCAGTCCGGGACTGTACAATGAGCAGTTCTTC. Encoded protein: CASSPGLYNEQFF.

This chain uses TRBV27 with TRBJ1-6, with D hard to call. Germline CDR1 MNHEY, CDR2 SMNVEV (reference sequence). The CDR3 is made up of 14 amino acids. Trimming shortened V by 3 bases and J by 9 bases, and 12 bases separated the two germline ends. The CDR3 spells CASSFGTHSSPLHF. The CDR3 region has the DNA TGTGCCAGCAGTTTTGGCACCCACAGTTCACCCCTCCACTTT.

The chain recombines TRBV5-4 with TRBJ2-1; 10 bases line up with TRBD2. The CDR3 contains 18 residues. V was pared by 4 bases and J by 0 bases, with 10 bases of the junction left unmatched. CDR1 is SGHNT and CDR2 is YYREEE in the germline V gene (reference sequence). CDR3: CASSNRTSGLSSYNEQFF. The CDR3 DNA sequence: TGTGCCAGCAGCAATAGGACTAGCGGACTTAGCTCCTACAATGAGCAGTTCTTC.

The V call is TRBV7-9, the J call TRBJ2-3; weak D call: TRBD1 (5 bases). Germline V CDR1 and CDR2: SEHNR, FQNEAQ (reference sequence). This CDR3 has 14 amino acids. The V gene lost 1 base and the J gene lost 5 bases, with 10 bases spanning the gap. CDR3 DNA sequence: TGTGCCAGCAGCTTAGTTCAGGGCATAGATACGCAGTATTTT. Protein product: CASSLVQGIDTQYF.

This sequence joins TRBV6-1 and TRBJ2-3; perhaps TRBD2 as D (6 bases). The CDR3 totals 19 residues. The germline V gene has CDR1 MNHNS and CDR2 SASEGT. V lost 3 bases to trimming and J lost 6 bases, with 28 bases between them. The CDR3 protein is CASSDGLSAARGFIDTQYF. The DNA for the CDR3 is TGTGCCAGCAGTGATGGACTATCTGCAGCCCGGGGGTTTATTGATACGCAGTATTTT.

The V call is TRBV14, the J call TRBJ1-1; D remains ambiguous. The ends were cut back, 3 bases at V and 3 bases at J, with 8 bases in the middle. The germline V gene encodes CDR1 SGHDN and CDR2 FVKESK. The CDR3 covers 13 residues. The DNA for the CDR3 is TGTGCCAGCAGCCAGCAGTTACACACTGAAGCTTTCTTT. Translation: CASSQQLHTEAFF.